This is a list of T cell receptor beta chains from one sample in a study of control samples from healthy donors and cancer patients. This table comes from immunoSEQ multiplex PCR, and its TCRdb copy is limited to in-frame clones, with some not included. The sample shows about 52,000 clones, roughly 95% of them seen only once. The sequenced sample was blood. The source is a man aged 25 to 40 in good health. CDR3s include the opening cysteine and the closing phenylalanine or tryptophan. A D gene is named only where the DNA matches it firmly. Only part of the rows carry a size: once, few, many, or a class if the clone is expanded.

NA TRBJ2-1 TRBV5-1 NA TGCGCCAGCAGCTTGGAAAATACAGGAAACGAGCAGTTCTTC CASSLENTGNEQFF
NA TRBJ2-5 TRBV25-1 NA TGTGCCAGCAGTGAATTTAGGGTGGGAGAGACCCAGTACTTC CASSEFRVGETQYF
NA TRBJ1-5 TRBV19 once TGTGCCAGCCAAGACAGCCCAGGGCGTCAGCCCCAGCATTTT CASQDSPGRQPQHF
TRBD1 TRBJ1-1 TRBV14 NA TGTGCCAGCAGCCAGACAGGGGGGACTGAAGCTTTCTTT CASSQTGGTEAFF
TRBD2 TRBJ2-3 TRBV6-1 NA TGTGCCAGCAGTGAAGCGCTAGCGGGAGCAGATACGCAGTATTTT CASSEALAGADTQYF
TRBD2 TRBJ2-1 TRBV7-6 NA TGTGCCAGCAGCTCCGGACTAGCGGGAGAACATGAGCAGTTCTTC CASSSGLAGEHEQFF
TRBD2 TRBJ2-1 TRBV6-2/TRBV6-3 NA TGTGCCAGCAGTCCGGGACTAGCGGGAACTCACTTGACGGAGCAGTTCTTC CASSPGLAGTHLTEQFF
TRBD2 TRBJ2-1 TRBV7-3 NA TGTGCCAGCAGCCAAGCGGGAGGGCCCTACAATGAGCAGTTCTTC CASSQAGGPYNEQFF
NA TRBJ2-5 TRBV27 NA TGTGCCAGCAGTCCACTACCCACTAGCTTAATGGAGACCCAGTACTTC CASSPLPTSLMETQYF
TRBD1 TRBJ1-1 TRBV12-5 NA TGTGCTAGTGGTTTGGCAACAGGGGGGCAATCTGAAGCTTTCTTT CASGLATGGQSEAFF
NA TRBJ1-4 TRBV27 NA TGTGCCAGCAGTTCTCCCCTCAATGAAAAACTGTTTTTT CASSSPLNEKLFF